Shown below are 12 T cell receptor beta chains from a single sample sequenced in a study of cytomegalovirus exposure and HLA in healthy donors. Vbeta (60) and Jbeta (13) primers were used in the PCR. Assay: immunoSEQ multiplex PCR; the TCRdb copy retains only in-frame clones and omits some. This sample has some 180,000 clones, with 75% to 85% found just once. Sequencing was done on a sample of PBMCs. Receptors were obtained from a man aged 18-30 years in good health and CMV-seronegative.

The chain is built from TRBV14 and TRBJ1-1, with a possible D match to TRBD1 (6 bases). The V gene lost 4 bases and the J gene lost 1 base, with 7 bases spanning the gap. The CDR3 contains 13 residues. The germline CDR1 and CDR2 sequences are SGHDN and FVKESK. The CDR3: CASSRDTNTEAFF. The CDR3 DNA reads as TGTGCCAGCAGCCGGGACACGAACACTGAAGCTTTCTTT.

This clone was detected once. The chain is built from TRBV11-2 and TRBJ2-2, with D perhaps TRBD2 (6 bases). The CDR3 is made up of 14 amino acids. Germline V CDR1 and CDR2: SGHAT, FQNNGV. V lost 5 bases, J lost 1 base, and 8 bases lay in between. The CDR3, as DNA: TGTGCCAGCAGCCGGCGGGGGAACACCGGGGAGCTGTTTTTT. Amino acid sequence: CASSRRGNTGELFF.

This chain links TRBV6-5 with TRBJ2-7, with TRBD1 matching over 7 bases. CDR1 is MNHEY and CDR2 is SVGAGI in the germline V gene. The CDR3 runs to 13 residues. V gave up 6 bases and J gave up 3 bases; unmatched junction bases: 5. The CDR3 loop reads CASRLTGDYEQYF. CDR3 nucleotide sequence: TGTGCCAGCAGATTAACAGGGGACTACGAGCAGTACTTC.

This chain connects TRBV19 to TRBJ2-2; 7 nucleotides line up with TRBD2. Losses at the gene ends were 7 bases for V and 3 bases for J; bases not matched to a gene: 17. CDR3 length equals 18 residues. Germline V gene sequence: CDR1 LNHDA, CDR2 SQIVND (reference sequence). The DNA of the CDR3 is TGTGCCAGTACCGCACCGGTAAAAACTAGCGATGACACCGGGGAGCTGTTTTTT. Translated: CASTAPVKTSDDTGELFF.

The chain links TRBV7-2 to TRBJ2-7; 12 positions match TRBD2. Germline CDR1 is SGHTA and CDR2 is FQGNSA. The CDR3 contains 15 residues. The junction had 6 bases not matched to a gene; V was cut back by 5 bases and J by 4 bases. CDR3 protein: CASSRGLAGRYEQYF. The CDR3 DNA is TGTGCCAGCAGCCGCGGACTAGCGGGGCGTTACGAGCAGTACTTC. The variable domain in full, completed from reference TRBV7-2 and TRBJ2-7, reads GAGVSQSPSNKVTEKGKDVELRCDPISGHTALYWYRQSLGQGLEFLIYFQGNSAPDKSGLPSDRFSAERTGGSVSTLTIQRTQQEDSAVYLCASSRGLAGRYEQYFGPGTRLTVT.

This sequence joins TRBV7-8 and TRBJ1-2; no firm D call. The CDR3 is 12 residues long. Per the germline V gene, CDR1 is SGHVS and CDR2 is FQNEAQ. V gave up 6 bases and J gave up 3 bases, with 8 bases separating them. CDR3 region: CASSPMDYGYTF. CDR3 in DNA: TGTGCCAGCAGTCCTATGGACTATGGCTACACCTTC. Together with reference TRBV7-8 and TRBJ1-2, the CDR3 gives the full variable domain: GAGVSQSPRYKVAKRGQDVALRCDPISGHVSLFWYQQALGQGPEFLTYFQNEAQLDKSGLPSDRFFAERPEGSVSTLKIQRTQQEDSAVYLCASSPMDYGYTFGSGTRLTVV.

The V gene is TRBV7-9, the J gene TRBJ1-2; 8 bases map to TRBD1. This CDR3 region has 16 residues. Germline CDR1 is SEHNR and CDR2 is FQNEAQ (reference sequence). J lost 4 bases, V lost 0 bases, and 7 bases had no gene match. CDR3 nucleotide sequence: TGTGCCAGCAGCTTAGCTGTGGCGGGACAGGTCTATGGCTACACCTTC. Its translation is CASSLAVAGQVYGYTF.

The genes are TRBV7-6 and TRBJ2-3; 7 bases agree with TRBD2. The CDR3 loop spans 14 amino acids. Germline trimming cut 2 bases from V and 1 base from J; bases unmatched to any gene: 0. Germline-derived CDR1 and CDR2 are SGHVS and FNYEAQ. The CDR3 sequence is CASSLRGGTDTQYF. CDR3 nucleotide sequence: TGTGCCAGCAGCTTACGGGGGGGCACAGATACGCAGTATTTT.

CDR3 sequence: CASSQGPRDFSNYGYTF. The CDR3 region has the DNA TGCGCCAGCAGCCAAGGACCTCGGGACTTCTCTAACTATGGCTACACCTTC. The chain links TRBV4-3 to TRBJ1-2; possibly TRBD1 for D (5 bases). The germline V and J ends were trimmed by 1 base and 0 bases, with 15 bases remaining between them. Germline CDR1 and CDR2: LGHNA and YSLEER. The CDR3 contains 17 residues.

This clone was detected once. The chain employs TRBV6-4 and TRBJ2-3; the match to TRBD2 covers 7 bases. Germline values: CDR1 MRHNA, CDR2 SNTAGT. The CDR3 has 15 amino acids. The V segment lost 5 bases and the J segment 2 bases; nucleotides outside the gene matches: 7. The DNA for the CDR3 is TGTGCCAGCAGTACTAACGGGGGGTTCACAGATACGCAGTATTTT. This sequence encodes CASSTNGGFTDTQYF.

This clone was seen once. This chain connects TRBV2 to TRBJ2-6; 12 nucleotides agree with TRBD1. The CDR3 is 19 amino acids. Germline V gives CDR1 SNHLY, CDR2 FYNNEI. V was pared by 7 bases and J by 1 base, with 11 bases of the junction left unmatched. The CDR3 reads CASNPGQGAQLSGANVLTF. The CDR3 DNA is TGTGCCAGCAACCCGGGACAGGGGGCCCAGCTGTCTGGGGCCAACGTCCTGACTTTC.

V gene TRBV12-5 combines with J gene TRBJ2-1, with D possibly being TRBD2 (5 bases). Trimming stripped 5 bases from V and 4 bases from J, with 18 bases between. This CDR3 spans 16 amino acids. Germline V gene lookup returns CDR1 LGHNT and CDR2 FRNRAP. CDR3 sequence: CASGDPGRGRYNEQFF. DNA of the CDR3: TGTGCTAGTGGTGACCCGGGCCGGGGAAGATACAATGAGCAGTTCTTC.